This T cell receptor beta chain is drawn from a study of blood T cell repertoires in COVID-19. Overall study context: Material from acute and convalescent COVID-19 was sourced from the United States, Italy and Spain. The cDNA or gDNA used as material had been derived from T cells, B-cell-depleted T cells, or PBMCs.

Methods used by the authors: Using reference gene primer amplification, nucleated cell counts were estimated. Using immunoSEQ multiplex PCR, the repertoire was profiled, and TCRdb retains in-frame clones only, with some absent. V, J and clone size reflect that table, while D and trimming were determined from the DNA. The table records 62,000 or so clones, 80% to 90% of them present only once. Germline V CDR1 and CDR2: SGHNT, YYREEE (reference sequence). The CDR3 is made up of 15 amino acids. V was clipped by 2 bases and J by 3 bases; unmatched bases: 2. This chain joins TRBV5-4 and TRBJ2-3, with 11 bases aligning to TRBD2. Input material: peripheral blood. The TCR was taken from a man aged 45-65 years with active COVID-19. As DNA, the CDR3 is TGTGCCAGCAGCTTTAGCGGGGGGGCTACAGATACGCAGTATTTT. It translates to CASSFSGGATDTQYF. Filled out from reference TRBV5-4 and TRBJ2-3, the complete variable domain reads ETGVTQSPTHLIKTRGQQVTLRCSSQSGHNTVSWYQQALGQGPQFIFQYYREEENGRGNFPPRFSGLQFPNYSSELNVNALELDDSALYLCASSFSGGATDTQYFGPGTRLTVL.